One and the same sample provided the 10 T cell receptor beta chains below, sequenced in a study of T cell responses to AZD1222 COVID-19 vaccine. Libraries were prepared by immunoSEQ multiplex PCR; TCRdb keeps only in-frame clonotypes and omits some of them. The table has approximately 130,000 clones, 70% to 90% seen once; the top ten hold around 7.9%. The material was peripheral blood, obtained 28 days after the second dose of the MenACWY control vaccine. The receptors come from an adult who received the MenACWY meningococcal vaccine as a control.

The chain is built from TRBV21-1 and TRBJ2-5. TRBV21-1 is reported as a pseudogene. CDR3 length equals 13 residues. The CDR3 DNA reads as TGTGCCAGCAGCAAAGAAAGGGTTGAGACCCAGTACTTC. Translated: CASSKERVETQYF.

CDR3 sequence (DNA): TGTGCCAGCAGCTATGGGACTGCCGAGCAGTACGTC. Translated: CASSYGTAEQYV. The chain is built from TRBV3-1 (or the pseudogene TRBV3-2) and TRBJ2-7, with D tentatively TRBD2 (6 bases). The CDR3 runs to 12 residues. Trimming removed 5 bases from V and 6 bases from J, with 11 bases in between. Germline loops: CDR1 LGHDT, CDR2 YNNKEL (reference sequence).

This chain uses TRBV7-9 with TRBJ2-7; D gene uncertain. Germline assignment: CDR1 SEHNR and CDR2 FQNEAQ (reference sequence). Trimming shortened V by 7 bases and J by 2 bases, and 12 bases separated the two germline ends. The CDR3 is 13 amino acids. DNA of the CDR3: TGTGCCAGCACCATCGGGCAAACCTACGAGCAGTACTTC. Translation: CASTIGQTYEQYF.

The chain joins TRBV7-6 to TRBJ1-2, with D possibly TRBD1 on 5 matching bases. Germline-derived CDR1 and CDR2 are SGHVS and FNYEAQ. The CDR3 runs 16 residues. The V end was cut by 1 base, the J end by 7 bases, with 19 bases between. The CDR3 loop is CASSLGTRESVSGYTF. The CDR3 DNA follows: TGTGCCAGCAGCTTAGGGACCAGGGAGTCTGTTTCTGGCTACACCTTC.

The J gene is TRBJ1-6, the V gene TRBV7-2; TRBD1 agrees at 9 bases. This CDR3 region has 14 residues. CDR1 and CDR2 (germline): SGHTA, FQGNSA. Germline trimming cut 5 bases from V and 10 bases from J; bases unmatched to any gene: 6. The CDR3 DNA sequence: TGTGCCAGCAGCGGGGACAGGGTGGGATCACCCCTCCACTTT. Protein: CASSGDRVGSPLHF.

The gene calls are TRBV7-9 and TRBJ1-2; D ambiguous. CDR3 length: 13 residues. V shed 3 bases and J shed 4 bases, with 9 bases lying between them. The germline gives CDR1 SEHNR, CDR2 FQNEAQ (reference sequence). DNA of the CDR3: TGTGCCAGCAGCTTGGGCCCGTCCTATGGCTACACCTTC. It codes for CASSLGPSYGYTF.

The chain carries TRBV3-1 (or the pseudogene TRBV3-2) and TRBJ2-7; D is unclear. CDR1 is LGHDT, CDR2 YNNKEL, per germline (reference sequence). With 1 base removed from V and 1 base from J, the gap between germline ends came to 2 bases. The CDR3 spans 12 residues. The CDR3 sequence: CASSQGSYEQYF. In DNA, the CDR3 is TGTGCCAGCAGCCAAGGGTCCTACGAGCAGTACTTC.

This clone was found a few times. V is TRBV2 and J is TRBJ2-7; D unresolved. With 6 bases removed from V and 6 bases from J, the gap between germline ends came to 15 bases. CDR1 SNHLY and CDR2 FYNNEI come from the germline V gene. The length of the CDR3 is 13 residues. The CDR3 DNA sequence: TGTGCCAGCAGACTGCACCAGGTCCCCGAGCAGTACGTC. Amino acid sequence: CASRLHQVPEQYV.

The rearrangement links TRBV7-2 to TRBJ1-1; maybe TRBD1 (6 bases). V lost 5 bases to trimming and J lost 3 bases, with 16 bases between them. The CDR3 contains 15 residues. CDR1 and CDR2 from the germline V gene are SGHTA and FQGNSA. The CDR3 loop is CASSPQQGAYTEAFF. The CDR3 DNA is TGTGCCAGCAGCCCCCAACAGGGTGCTTACACTGAAGCTTTCTTT.

This chain uses TRBV18 with TRBJ1-2; maybe TRBD1 (6 bases). V lost 0 bases, J lost 4 bases, and 12 bases lay in between. CDR1 and CDR2 from the germline V gene are KGHSH and LQKENI. There are 15 residues in the CDR3. CDR3 sequence reads: CASSPPEGGGYGYTF. CDR3 nucleotides: TGTGCCAGCTCACCACCGGAGGGAGGGGGCTATGGCTACACCTTC. Using reference TRBV18 and TRBJ1-2 for the parts outside the CDR3, the full variable domain is NAGVMQNPRHLVRRRGQEARLRCSPMKGHSHVYWYRQLPEEGLKFMVYLQKENIIDESGMPKERFSAEFPKEGPSILRIQQVVRGDSAAYFCASSPPEGGGYGYTFGSGTRLTVV.